This note documents a single T cell receptor beta chain sequence. Its antigen is not identified. The data derive from a study of T cell responses to AZD1222 COVID-19 vaccine. Study-level points and caveats: Females outnumbered males among donors, who were mostly white British; clonal diversity was possibly underestimated. Regions left unmutated in variants are reportedly the target of nearly half of spike-specific TCRs. CD4 TCRs associated with vaccination spanned spike, dominating at 160-218 and 743-854.

Germline loops: CDR1 SGHTS, CDR2 YDEGEE. The junction had 8 bases not matched to a gene; V was cut back by 4 bases and J by 2 bases. There are 15 residues in the CDR3. Data came from immunoSEQ multiplex PCR; TCRdb stores just in-frame clones and leaves some out. The sample records 80,000 or so clones, approximately 90% being singletons. This chain links TRBV5-8 with TRBJ2-7; TRBD1 aligns across 8 bases. The sample in question was peripheral blood, obtained on day 0 of AZD1222 vaccination. This TCR derives from an adult in good health. The CDR3 loop is CASSGDRQRTYEQYF. Written as DNA, the CDR3 is TGTGCCAGCAGCGGGGACAGGCAAAGAACCTACGAGCAGTACTTC.